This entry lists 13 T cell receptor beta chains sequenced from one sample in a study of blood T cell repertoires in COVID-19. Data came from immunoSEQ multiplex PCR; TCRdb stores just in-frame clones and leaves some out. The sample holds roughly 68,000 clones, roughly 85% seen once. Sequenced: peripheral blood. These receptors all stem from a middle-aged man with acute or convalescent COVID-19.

CDR3 coding DNA: TGTGCCAGAAGCTTGGGCCGTGCAGGGTCACCCCTCCACTTT. Its protein is CARSLGRAGSPLHF. The rearrangement links TRBV5-3 to TRBJ1-6; D may be TRBD1 (5 bases). TRBV5-3 is labeled an ORF, and its function is uncertain. The CDR3 is 14 amino acids. V was pared by 0 bases and J by 10 bases, with 11 bases between.

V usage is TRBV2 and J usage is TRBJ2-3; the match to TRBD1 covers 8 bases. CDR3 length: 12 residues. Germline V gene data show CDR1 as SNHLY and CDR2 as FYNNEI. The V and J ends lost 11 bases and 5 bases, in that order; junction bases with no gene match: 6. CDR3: CAADREEDTQYF. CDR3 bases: TGTGCCGCGGACAGGGAGGAAGATACGCAGTATTTT. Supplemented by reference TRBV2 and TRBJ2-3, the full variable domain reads EPEVTQTPSHQVTQMGQEVILRCVPISNHLYFYWYRQILGQKVEFLVSFYNNEISEKSEIFDDQFSVERPDGSNFTLKIRSTKLEDSAMYFCAADREEDTQYFGPGTRLTVL.

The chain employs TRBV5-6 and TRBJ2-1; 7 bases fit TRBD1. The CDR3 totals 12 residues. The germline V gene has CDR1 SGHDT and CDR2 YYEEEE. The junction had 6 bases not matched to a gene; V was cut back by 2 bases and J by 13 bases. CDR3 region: CASSFGRDRQFF. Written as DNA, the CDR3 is TGTGCCAGCAGCTTTGGCCGGGACAGACAGTTCTTC.

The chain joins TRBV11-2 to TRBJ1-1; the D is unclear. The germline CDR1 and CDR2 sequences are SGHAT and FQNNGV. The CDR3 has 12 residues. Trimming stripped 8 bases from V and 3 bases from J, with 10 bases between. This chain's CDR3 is CASGGGYTEAFF. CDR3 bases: TGTGCCAGCGGCGGTGGGTACACTGAAGCTTTCTTT.

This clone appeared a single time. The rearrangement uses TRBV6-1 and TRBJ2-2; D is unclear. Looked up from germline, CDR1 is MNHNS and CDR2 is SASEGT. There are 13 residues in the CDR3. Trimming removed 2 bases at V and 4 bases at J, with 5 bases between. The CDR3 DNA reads TGTGCCAGCAGTGAAAGAGCCACCGGGGAGCTGTTTTTT. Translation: CASSERATGELFF.

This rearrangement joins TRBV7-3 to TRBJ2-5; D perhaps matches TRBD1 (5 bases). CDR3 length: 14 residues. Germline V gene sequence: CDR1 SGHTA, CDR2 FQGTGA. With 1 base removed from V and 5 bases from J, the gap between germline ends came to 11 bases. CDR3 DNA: TGTGCCAGCAGCTTAAGCAGGGATGGGGAGACCCAGTACTTC. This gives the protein CASSLSRDGETQYF.

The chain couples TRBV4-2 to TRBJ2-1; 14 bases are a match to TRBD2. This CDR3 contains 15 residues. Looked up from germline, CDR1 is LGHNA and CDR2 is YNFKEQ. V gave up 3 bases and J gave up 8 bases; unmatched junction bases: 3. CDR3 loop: CASSQTSGGVDEQFF. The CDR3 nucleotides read TGTGCCAGCAGCCAGACTAGCGGGGGGGTCGATGAGCAGTTCTTC.

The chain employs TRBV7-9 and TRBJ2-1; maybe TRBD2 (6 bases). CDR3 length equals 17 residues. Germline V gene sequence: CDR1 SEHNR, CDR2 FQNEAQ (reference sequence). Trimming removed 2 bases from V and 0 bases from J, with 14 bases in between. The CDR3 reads CASSLWASDPSYNEQFF. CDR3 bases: TGTGCCAGCAGCTTATGGGCTAGCGACCCCTCCTACAATGAGCAGTTCTTC.

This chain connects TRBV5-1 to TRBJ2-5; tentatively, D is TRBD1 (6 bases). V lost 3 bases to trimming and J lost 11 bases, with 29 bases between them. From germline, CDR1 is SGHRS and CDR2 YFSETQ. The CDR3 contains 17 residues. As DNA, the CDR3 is TGCGCCAGCAGCTCAAGCCTCGGACAGAGGACAAAGGTCCGGCAGTACTTC. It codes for CASSSSLGQRTKVRQYF.

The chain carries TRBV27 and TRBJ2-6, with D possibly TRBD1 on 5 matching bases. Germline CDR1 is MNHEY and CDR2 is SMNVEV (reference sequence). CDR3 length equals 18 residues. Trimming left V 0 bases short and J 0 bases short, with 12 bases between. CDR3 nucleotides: TGTGCCAGCAGTTTATCGAAGGGGCGGTCCTCTGGGGCCAACGTCCTGACTTTC. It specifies CASSLSKGRSSGANVLTF. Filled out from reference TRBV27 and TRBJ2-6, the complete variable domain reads EAQVTQNPRYLITVTGKKLTVTCSQNMNHEYMSWYRQDPGLGLRQIYYSMNVEVTDKGDVPEGYKVSRKEKRNFPLILESPSPNQTSLYFCASSLSKGRSSGANVLTFGAGSRLTVL.

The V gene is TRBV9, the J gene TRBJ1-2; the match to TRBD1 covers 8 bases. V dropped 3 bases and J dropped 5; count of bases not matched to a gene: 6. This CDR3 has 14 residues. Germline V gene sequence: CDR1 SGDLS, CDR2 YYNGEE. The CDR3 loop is CASSGETGDYGYTF. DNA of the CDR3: TGTGCCAGCAGCGGAGAGACAGGGGATTATGGCTACACCTTC.

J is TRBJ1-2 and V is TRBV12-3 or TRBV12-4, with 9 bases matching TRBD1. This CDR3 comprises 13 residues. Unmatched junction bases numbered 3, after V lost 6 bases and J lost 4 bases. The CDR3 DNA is TGTGCCAGCAGCGAGACAGGGGGCTATGGCTACACCTTC. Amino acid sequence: CASSETGGYGYTF.

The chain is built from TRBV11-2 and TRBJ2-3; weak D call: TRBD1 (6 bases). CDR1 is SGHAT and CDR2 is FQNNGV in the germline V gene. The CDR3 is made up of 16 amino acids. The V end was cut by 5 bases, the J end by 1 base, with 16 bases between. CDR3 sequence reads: CASSLGGGLGTDTQYF. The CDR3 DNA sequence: TGTGCCAGCAGCCTGGGTGGGGGCTTGGGCACAGATACGCAGTATTTT.